Included here is one TCR beta chain sequence, with context. The time point was: pretreatment peripheral blood. Locally advanced or metastatic urothelial carcinoma affected the patients. This entry belongs to a study of PD-L1 blockade in urothelial cancer. Germline-derived CDR1 and CDR2 are LGHNA and YNFKEQ. V lost 7 bases to trimming and J lost 3 bases; unmatched junction nucleotides: 17. This CDR3 region has 18 residues. Using immunoSEQ multiplex PCR, the repertoire was profiled, and TCRdb retains in-frame clones only, with some absent. In the table there are 95,000 to 100,000 clones, 87% of which are singletons.

This specimen was PBMCs, taken around atezolizumab (anti-PD-L1) treatment. The V and J genes are TRBV4-2 and TRBJ2-7; the match to TRBD2 covers 11 bases. This sequence originates from a man in his fifties or sixties with urothelial cancer. The CDR3 sequence is CASTEGASGGLHDYEQYF. The CDR3 DNA sequence: TGTGCCAGCACCGAAGGGGCTAGCGGGGGGCTACACGACTACGAGCAGTACTTC.